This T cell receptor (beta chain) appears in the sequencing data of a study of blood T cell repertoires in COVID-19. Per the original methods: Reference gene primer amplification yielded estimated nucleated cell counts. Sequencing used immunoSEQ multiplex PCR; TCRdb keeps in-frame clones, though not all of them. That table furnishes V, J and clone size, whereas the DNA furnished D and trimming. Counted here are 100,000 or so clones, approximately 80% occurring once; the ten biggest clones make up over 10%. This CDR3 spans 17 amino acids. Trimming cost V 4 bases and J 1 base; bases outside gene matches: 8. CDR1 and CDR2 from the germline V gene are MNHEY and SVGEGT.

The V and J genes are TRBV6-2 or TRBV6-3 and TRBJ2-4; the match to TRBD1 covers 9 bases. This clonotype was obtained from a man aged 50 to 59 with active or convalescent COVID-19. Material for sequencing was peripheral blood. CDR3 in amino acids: CASSSEGQGSAKNIQYF. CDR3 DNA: TGTGCCAGCAGTTCGGAGGGACAGGGATCTGCCAAAAACATTCAGTACTTC.